One and the same sample provided the 13 T cell receptor beta chains below, sequenced in a study of blood T cell repertoires in COVID-19. TCRdb keeps only in-frame clones here, not all; method: immunoSEQ multiplex PCR. The sample yields 200,000 to 300,000 clones, 86% seen once. The material sequenced was PBMCs or T cells enriched from blood (not recorded which). Every receptor here comes from a woman under 30 who had recovered from COVID-19.

The V and J genes are TRBV7-2 and TRBJ2-7; D is perhaps TRBD2 (6 bases). CDR1 and CDR2 from the germline V gene are SGHTA and FQGNSA. The CDR3 is 15 amino acids. Trimming removed 1 base from V and 2 bases from J, with 12 bases in between. The CDR3: CASSLVGGDPYEQYF. The DNA of the CDR3 is TGTGCCAGCAGCTTAGTGGGCGGGGACCCCTACGAGCAGTACTTC. The variable domain in full, with the rest retrieved from reference TRBV7-2 and TRBJ2-7, is GAGVSQSPSNKVTEKGKDVELRCDPISGHTALYWYRQSLGQGLEFLIYFQGNSAPDKSGLPSDRFSAERTGGSVSTLTIQRTQQEDSAVYLCASSLVGGDPYEQYFGPGTRLTVT.

The V call is TRBV7-8, the J call TRBJ1-3, with D possibly being TRBD1 (5 bases). Between the trimmed V and J ends, which lost 1 base and 0 bases, there was a span of 16 bases. This CDR3 is 18 amino acids long. Germline CDR1 is SGHVS and CDR2 is FQNEAQ. The CDR3 nucleotides read TGTGCCAGCAGCTTAGGCCCGACGGGGGGGACCTCTGGAAACACCATATATTTT. Its translation is CASSLGPTGGTSGNTIYF.

The chain joins TRBV5-6 to TRBJ2-1, with 9 bases lining up with TRBD2. Germline trimming cut 0 bases from V and 2 bases from J; bases unmatched to any gene: 0. The germline V gene has CDR1 SGHDT and CDR2 YYEEEE. The CDR3 spans 15 residues. The CDR3 DNA reads TGTGCCAGCAGCTTGGGCGGGAGGGCCTACAATGAGCAGTTCTTC. This translates into CASSLGGRAYNEQFF. Based on the CDR3 plus reference TRBV5-6 and TRBJ2-1, the full variable domain is DAGVTQSPTHLIKTRGQQVTLRCSPKSGHDTVSWYQQALGQGPQFIFQYYEEEERQRGNFPDRFSGHQFPNYSSELNVNALLLGDSALYLCASSLGGRAYNEQFFGPGTRLTVL.

This clone was observed once. The chain employs TRBV7-2 and TRBJ1-5; the D gene is possibly TRBD1 (6 bases). Germline CDR1 and CDR2: SGHTA and FQGNSA. V was trimmed by 5 bases and J by 9 bases, leaving 20 bases between them. This CDR3 is built from 15 residues. Here the CDR3 DNA reads TGTGCCAGCAGCCTCGGACAGCCCCCGGTCGGGCCCCAGCATTTT. Translation gives CASSLGQPPVGPQHF.

In its sample, this clone was seen once. This chain uses TRBV27 with TRBJ2-3, with 7 bases aligning to TRBD1. Germline lookup yields CDR1 MNHEY and CDR2 SMNVEV (reference sequence). The CDR3 has 16 residues. Germline trimming cut 5 bases from V and 2 bases from J; bases unmatched to any gene: 10. The chain's CDR3 is CASSVPGQRLTDTQYF. For the CDR3, the DNA is TGTGCCAGCAGTGTTCCGGGACAGCGTCTCACAGATACGCAGTATTTT.

Only one count was recorded for this clone. The chain couples TRBV6-5 to TRBJ1-3, with D unresolved. V was clipped by 5 bases and J by 0 bases, with 11 bases between them. CDR1 is MNHEY and CDR2 is SVGAGI in the germline V gene. The CDR3 extends over 15 amino acids. The chain's CDR3 is CASSKTWSSGNTIYF. DNA of the CDR3: TGTGCCAGCAGTAAAACATGGAGCTCTGGAAACACCATATATTTT.

V and J are TRBV4-3 and TRBJ1-1, with 7 bases fitting TRBD1. Trimming took 0 bases from V and 6 from J; bases not matched to a gene: 13. The CDR3 runs to 17 residues. CDR1 and CDR2 (germline): LGHNA, YSLEER. CDR3 in amino acids: CASSQDGGQVPPPEAFF. The CDR3 DNA is TGCGCCAGCAGCCAAGATGGCGGACAGGTTCCACCACCTGAAGCTTTCTTT.

This rearrangement joins TRBV4-1 to TRBJ2-2; 8 nucleotides agree with TRBD1. This CDR3 has 16 amino acids. Germline V gene sequence: CDR1 MGHRA, CDR2 YSYEKL. The junction had 9 bases not matched to a gene; V was cut back by 3 bases and J by 6 bases. CDR3 sequence reads: CASSQTGESLAGELFF. In DNA, the CDR3 is TGCGCCAGCAGCCAGACAGGGGAATCATTGGCCGGGGAGCTGTTTTTT.

The chain recombines TRBV9 with TRBJ2-1; tentatively, D is TRBD2 (7 bases). The germline V and J ends were trimmed by 0 bases and 4 bases, with 11 bases remaining between them. In germline, CDR1 is SGDLS, CDR2 YYNGEE. CDR3 size: 15 residues. The CDR3 nucleotides read TGTGCCAGCAGCGTAGGGCGGGGGCAATACAATGAGCAGTTCTTC. Encoded protein: CASSVGRGQYNEQFF.

CDR3 sequence: CASSFQGWDTEAFF. CDR3 in DNA: TGCGCCAGCAGCTTCCAGGGGTGGGACACTGAAGCTTTCTTT. V is TRBV5-1 and J is TRBJ1-1; tentative D call: TRBD1 (6 bases). Germline V CDR1 and CDR2: SGHRS, YFSETQ. The CDR3 has 14 residues. Trimming shortened V by 2 bases and J by 3 bases, and 11 bases separated the two germline ends.

With regard to this clone: Relative to the germline gene, one junction end is altered; a read error may explain this. The chain carries TRBV6-7 and TRBJ2-4; 12 bases align to TRBD2. TRBV6-7 is an ORF for which the function is uncertain. The CDR3 sequence is 12 residues long. The CDR3, as DNA: TGTGCCAGCAGTTACTTTGGACTAGCGGGAAACTTC. This gives the protein CASSYFGLAGNF.

J is TRBJ2-7 and V is TRBV10-3; TRBD1 matches 11 bases. Germline V CDR1 and CDR2: ENHRY, SYGVKD. CDR3 length: 18 residues. V lost 6 bases and J lost 4; bases outside the gene matches: 17. This chain's CDR3 is CAISGQGANRELWYEQYF. The CDR3 DNA follows: TGTGCCATCAGCGGACAGGGGGCGAATCGGGAGCTATGGTACGAGCAGTACTTC.

The chain recombines TRBV5-6 with TRBJ1-6; tentatively, D is TRBD1 (5 bases). Per the germline V gene, CDR1 is SGHDT and CDR2 is YYEEEE. This CDR3 comprises 15 residues. The ends were cut back, 0 bases at V and 7 bases at J, with 11 bases in the middle. CDR3 in DNA: TGTGCCAGCAGCTTGGTCGACAGACTCAATTCACCCCTCCACTTT. It encodes CASSLVDRLNSPLHF. The full variable domain, completed using reference TRBV5-6 and TRBJ1-6, is DAGVTQSPTHLIKTRGQQVTLRCSPKSGHDTVSWYQQALGQGPQFIFQYYEEEERQRGNFPDRFSGHQFPNYSSELNVNALLLGDSALYLCASSLVDRLNSPLHFGNGTRLTVT.